This TCR beta chain is drawn from a study of neurological immune-mediated disorders. This clonotype was counted ten times or more. 5'RACE with 10-nucleotide random UMIs produced the cDNA. A single record per CDR3 protein comes from TCRdb applying MiXCR to the 5' RACE reads. Here the sample spans tens of thousands of distinct CDR3 sequences, about 14% being singletons. Germline CDR1 and CDR2: SGHRS and YFSETQ. This CDR3 is 14 amino acids long. V was clipped by 0 bases and J by 11 bases; unmatched bases: 7. The chain couples TRBV5-1 to TRBJ1-1; 10 positions agree with TRBD1. The sequence was obtained from a woman aged 45-60 years in good health. The specimen sequenced was PBMCs. CDR3 residues: CASSLGQGALSAFF. DNA for the CDR3: TGCGCCAGCAGCTTGGGACAGGGGGCATTATCGGCTTTCTTT.